The 27 T cell receptor beta chains in this list originate from one sample, sequenced in a study of response to subunit inactivated influenza vaccine. TCRdb used MiXCR to reprocess the RT-PCR reads, holding one entry per CDR3 protein. This sample carries 450,000 to 500,000 distinct CDR3 sequences, about a tenth of them seen once, and the ten largest clones take roughly 12%. The sample in question was PBMCs from blood, obtained 45 days after vaccination. All receptors derive from a man between 45 and 60 years old who received an inactivated influenza vaccine.

This clonotype showed up just once. With a much larger clone just one base away, this may be a read error. The rearrangement uses TRBV24-1 and TRBJ2-2; D gene unclear. Trimming shortened V by 1 base and J by 14 bases, and 7 bases separated the two germline ends. The CDR3 covers 11 residues. Germline loops: CDR1 KGHDR, CDR2 SFDVKD. CDR3 amino acids: CATSDFISLFF. The CDR3 region has the DNA TGTGCCACCAGTGATTTCATCTCCCTGTTTTTT.

This clonotype was counted between two and nine times. This chain uses TRBV27 with TRBJ2-1, with 7 bases aligning to TRBD2. CDR1 is MNHEY and CDR2 is SMNVEV in the germline V gene (reference sequence). The V gene end was trimmed by 7 bases and the J gene end by 5 bases; junction bases not matched to a gene: 11. This CDR3 has 15 amino acids. The CDR3 DNA follows: TGTGCCAGCAACTCCCTAGGAGCGGGAAACAATGAGCAGTTCTTC. It is translated as CASNSLGAGNNEQFF.

In its sample, this clonotype was seen a few times. The V and J genes are TRBV6-1 and TRBJ2-7; the D is unclear. V gave up 7 bases and J gave up 7 bases, with 11 bases separating them. This CDR3 has 11 residues. Germline V gene sequence: CDR1 MNHNS, CDR2 SASEGT. CDR3 loop: CASIGWDEQYF. CDR3 in DNA: TGTGCCAGCATCGGATGGGATGAGCAGTACTTC.

This clonotype was counted a few times. The V call is TRBV2, the J call TRBJ2-1, with TRBD1 matching over 11 bases. V shed 7 bases and J 2 bases; nucleotides not matched to a gene: 4. Germline CDR1 and CDR2: SNHLY and FYNNEI. The CDR3 sequence is 15 residues long. This CDR3 is CASIPGQGAYNEQFF. The DNA for the CDR3 is TGTGCCAGCATCCCGGGACAGGGGGCCTACAATGAGCAGTTCTTC.

This clonotype was seen a few times. The chain carries TRBV28 and TRBJ2-1; TRBD2 matches at 10 bases. This CDR3 contains 17 residues. Trimming cost V 3 bases and J 10 bases; bases outside gene matches: 15. Germline V CDR1 and CDR2: MDHEN, SYDVKM. The CDR3 is CASSFFSVASGSREQFF. CDR3 bases: TGTGCCAGCAGTTTTTTCTCTGTGGCTAGCGGGAGTCGAGAGCAGTTCTTC.

This clonotype was seen at least ten times. The rearrangement joins TRBV5-1 to TRBJ1-1; TRBD1 is a possible D gene (5 bases). The V and J ends lost 3 bases and 1 base respectively, with 10 bases between them. CDR1 and CDR2 (germline): SGHRS, YFSETQ. The CDR3 has 14 residues. The CDR3 here is CASSSQGRNTEAFF. CDR3 DNA: TGCGCCAGCAGCTCCCAGGGCAGGAACACTGAAGCTTTCTTT. The full variable domain, completed using reference TRBV5-1 and TRBJ1-1, is KAGVTQTPRYLIKTRGQQVTLSCSPISGHRSVSWYQQTPGQGLQFLFEYFSETQRNKGNFPGRFSGRQFSNSRSEMNVSTLELGDSALYLCASSSQGRNTEAFFGQGTRLTVV.

The chain joins TRBV20-1 to TRBJ2-3; D perhaps matches TRBD2 (5 bases). The CDR3 runs 14 residues. Trimming cost V 3 bases and J 4 bases, with 14 bases left between them. Germline CDR1 reads DFQATT; CDR2 reads SNEGSKA (reference sequence). CDR3 residues: CSARAGYVPDTQYF. The CDR3 DNA sequence: TGCAGTGCTAGGGCGGGTTACGTCCCAGATACGCAGTATTTT.

The gene calls are TRBV12-3 or TRBV12-4 and TRBJ2-7, with TRBD1 identical over 8 bases. V shed 5 bases, J shed 4 bases, and the junction held 10 bases outside the gene matches. The CDR3 runs 15 residues. This CDR3 reads CASSKGQGSGYEQYF. The CDR3 DNA follows: TGTGCCAGCAGTAAAGGACAGGGTTCTGGATACGAGCAGTACTTC.

The rearrangement links TRBV7-2 to TRBJ2-7, with D tentatively TRBD2 (5 bases). V lost 6 bases and J lost 2, with 14 bases in between. The germline V gene has CDR1 SGHTA and CDR2 FQGNSA. CDR3 length: 14 residues. As DNA, the CDR3 is TGTGCCAGCAGTCGGGGATATAAAGCCTACGAGCAGTACTTC. Its translation is CASSRGYKAYEQYF.

The gene calls are TRBV20-1 and TRBJ2-7; 8 nucleotides align to TRBD1. CDR1 is DFQATT, CDR2 SNEGSKA, per germline (reference sequence). CDR3 length: 15 amino acids. Trimming at V came to 4 bases and at J to 3 bases, leaving 11 bases not matched to a gene. CDR3 protein: CSAKGGTGGIYEQYF. CDR3 sequence (DNA): TGCAGTGCTAAAGGCGGAACAGGGGGTATCTACGAGCAGTACTTC.

The genes are TRBV4-1 and TRBJ2-7; possible D gene TRBD1, 6 bases. The V end was cut by 0 bases, the J end by 2 bases, with 11 bases between. Germline CDR1 is MGHRA and CDR2 is YSYEKL. This CDR3 is 15 amino acids long. Written as DNA, the CDR3 is TGCGCCAGCAGCCAAGATGGACAGTTTGCCTACGAGCAGTACTTC. Translating it yields CASSQDGQFAYEQYF.

The rearrangement joins TRBV10-3 to TRBJ2-1; D possibly corresponds to TRBD2 (5 bases). The CDR3 totals 17 residues. CDR1 is ENHRY and CDR2 is SYGVKD in the germline V gene. V gave up 3 bases and J gave up 0 bases, with 15 bases separating them. The CDR3 DNA reads as TGTGCCATCAGTGACCCCGCGGACTCCGACTCCTACAATGAGCAGTTCTTC. This codes for CAISDPADSDSYNEQFF.

The chain links TRBV10-3 to TRBJ1-1; D is possibly TRBD1 (5 bases). The CDR3 loop spans 15 amino acids. V lost 5 bases and J lost 0, with 13 bases in between. Germline CDR1 ENHRY, CDR2 SYGVKD. The DNA for the CDR3 is TGTGCCATCAGTAGATGGGGACGTATGAACACTGAAGCTTTCTTT. As protein: CAISRWGRMNTEAFF.

This clonotype has just a few counts. The chain has TRBV7-8 and TRBJ2-1; D is ambiguous. The CDR3 sequence is 16 residues long. CDR1 and CDR2 (germline): SGHVS, FQNEAQ. Trimming removed 5 bases from V and 0 bases from J, with 14 bases in between. The CDR3: CASSRRLSSSYNEQFF. The CDR3 nucleotides are TGTGCCAGCAGCCGGCGTCTGAGCAGCTCCTACAATGAGCAGTTCTTC.

This sequence joins TRBV27 and TRBJ2-7; the match to TRBD2 covers 10 bases. The J segment lost 4 bases and the V segment lost 2 bases, leaving 5 bases of the junction unmatched. In germline, CDR1 is MNHEY, CDR2 SMNVEV (reference sequence). The CDR3 is made up of 15 amino acids. The CDR3 region has the DNA TGTGCCAGCAGTTTAGGTCCTAGCGGGAGTTACGAGCAGTACTTC. Its translation: CASSLGPSGSYEQYF.

This clonotype has at least ten counts. The chain joins TRBV12-3 or TRBV12-4 to TRBJ2-1; 7 bases agree with TRBD2. CDR3 length: 17 amino acids. The trim removed 5 bases at V and 5 bases at J, leaving 15 bases unmatched. CDR3 bases: TGTGCCAGCAGTGAATCCGGGACGGGGGGTACCCACAATGAGCAGTTCTTC. Translating gives CASSESGTGGTHNEQFF.

The rearrangement joins TRBV5-1 to TRBJ1-6; a possible D gene is TRBD1 (5 bases). Trimming took off 0 bases at V and 0 bases at J, with 10 bases between the two ends. Germline CDR1 is SGHRS and CDR2 is YFSETQ. The CDR3 covers 17 residues. For the CDR3, the DNA is TGCGCCAGCAGCTTGGGGGACGCCGACTCCTATAATTCACCCCTCCACTTT. Its protein is CASSLGDADSYNSPLHF.

This clonotype came up a few times. The chain is built from TRBV10-3 and TRBJ1-1, with TRBD1 matching over 7 bases. This CDR3 is built from 14 residues. J was trimmed by 5 bases and V by 4 bases; bases with no gene match: 7. Looked up from germline, CDR1 is ENHRY and CDR2 is SYGVKD. The CDR3 region has the DNA TGTGCCATCAGTGGTCACGAGGGGGCTACTGAAGCTTTCTTT. Amino acids: CAISGHEGATEAFF.

The chain employs TRBV7-2 and TRBJ2-5; D is undetermined. This CDR3 comprises 14 residues. Trimming took off 5 bases at V and 2 bases at J, with 12 bases between the two ends. Germline V lookup: CDR1 SGHTA, CDR2 FQGNSA. CDR3 nucleotides: TGTGCCAGCAGCCCCCGGAATCTTCAAGAGACCCAGTACTTC. Its protein product is CASSPRNLQETQYF.

This clonotype was found a few times. CDR3 nucleotides: TGTGCCACCACGGCAGGGGAGGGCGGAAACACCATATATTTT. It codes for CATTAGEGGNTIYF. The rearrangement joins TRBV10-3 to TRBJ1-3; D perhaps matches TRBD1 (6 bases). Germline-derived CDR1 and CDR2 are ENHRY and SYGVKD. The CDR3 runs to 14 residues. Between the trimmed V and J ends, which lost 10 bases and 4 bases, there was a span of 17 bases.

In this sample, this clonotype turned up a few times. The chain has TRBV12-3 or TRBV12-4 and TRBJ2-3; the D gene is possibly TRBD2 (6 bases). The CDR3 length is 14 residues. Between the trimmed V and J ends, which lost 6 bases and 4 bases, there was a span of 14 bases. This chain's CDR3 is CASSRLVWSDTQYF. DNA of the CDR3: TGTGCCAGCAGCAGACTAGTCTGGTCAGATACGCAGTATTTT.

Ten or more counts support this clonotype. One end of the junction fails to match germline, which may point to a read error. The V call is TRBV11-1, the J call TRBJ2-1; D unclear. This CDR3 region has 15 residues. Germline V lookup: CDR1 SGHAT, CDR2 FQDESV (reference sequence). In DNA form, the CDR3 reads TGTGCCAGCAGCTTAGCCCAACTCCGGACGGGCCCTGCAGTTTTC. Amino acid sequence: CASSLAQLRTGPAVF.

V and J are TRBV12-3 or TRBV12-4 and TRBJ2-3; TRBD2 matches at 7 bases. The CDR3 length is 15 residues. J gave up 0 bases and V 3 bases, and 3 bases lay outside the gene matches. The CDR3 sequence: CASSFWGGSTDTQYF. Here the CDR3 DNA reads TGTGCCAGCAGTTTCTGGGGGGGGAGCACAGATACGCAGTATTTT.

The chain carries TRBV7-8 and TRBJ2-7; D may be TRBD2 (5 bases). Germline V lookup: CDR1 SGHVS, CDR2 FQNEAQ. The V end was cut by 0 bases, the J end by 3 bases, with 12 bases between. CDR3 size: 15 residues. The CDR3, as DNA: TGTGCCAGCAGCTTAGCGCTAGCAGCAATCTACGAGCAGTACTTC. As protein: CASSLALAAIYEQYF.

The table lists this clonotype with many counts. The chain employs TRBV29-1 and TRBJ2-3, with a weak D call TRBD1 (6 bases). The V gene lost 7 bases and the J gene lost 6 bases, with 17 bases spanning the gap. The CDR3 spans 13 residues. CDR1 SQVTM and CDR2 ANQGSEA come from the germline V gene. The chain's CDR3 is CSAGTRAADTQYF. CDR3 coding DNA: TGCAGCGCCGGGACAAGAGCGGCCGATACGCAGTATTTT.

Many counts were recorded for this clonotype. The V gene is TRBV6-2 or TRBV6-3, the J gene TRBJ2-1, with 8 nucleotides matching TRBD2. Germline CDR1 and CDR2: MNHEY and SVGEGT. The CDR3 has 16 amino acids. V gave up 5 bases and J gave up 5 bases; unmatched junction bases: 11. Written as DNA, the CDR3 is TGTGCCAGCAGTCGCCCACCGGGGGGGATTAACAATGAGCAGTTCTTC. Its translation: CASSRPPGGINNEQFF.

This clonotype has at least ten counts. The DNA for the CDR3 is TGTGCCAGCAGGGGGAAAATCAGCGGGATAAGGGTCAATGAGCAGTTCTTC. It specifies CASRGKISGIRVNEQFF. This rearrangement joins TRBV6-2 or TRBV6-3 to TRBJ2-1, with TRBD2 identical over 7 bases. Germline V lookup: CDR1 MNHEY, CDR2 SVGEGT. The V and J ends lost 6 bases and 6 bases, in that order; junction bases with no gene match: 17. CDR3 size: 17 residues.